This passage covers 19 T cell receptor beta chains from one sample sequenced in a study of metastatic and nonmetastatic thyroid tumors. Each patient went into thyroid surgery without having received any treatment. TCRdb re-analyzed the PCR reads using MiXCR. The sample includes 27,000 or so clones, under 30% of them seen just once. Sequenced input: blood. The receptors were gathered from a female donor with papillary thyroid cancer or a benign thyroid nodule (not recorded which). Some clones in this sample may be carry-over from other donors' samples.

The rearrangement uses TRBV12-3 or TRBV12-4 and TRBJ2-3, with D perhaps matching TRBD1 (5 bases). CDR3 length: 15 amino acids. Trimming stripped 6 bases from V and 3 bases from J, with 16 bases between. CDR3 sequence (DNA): TGTGCCAGCAGCCCAGACAGCGTTAGGACAGATACGCAGTATTTT. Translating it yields CASSPDSVRTDTQYF.

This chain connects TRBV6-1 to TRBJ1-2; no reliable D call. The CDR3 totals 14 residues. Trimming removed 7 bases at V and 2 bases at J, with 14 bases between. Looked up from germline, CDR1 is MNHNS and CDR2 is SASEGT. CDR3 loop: CASTGRSGNYGYTF. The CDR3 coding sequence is TGTGCCAGCACTGGACGGTCGGGGAACTATGGCTACACCTTC.

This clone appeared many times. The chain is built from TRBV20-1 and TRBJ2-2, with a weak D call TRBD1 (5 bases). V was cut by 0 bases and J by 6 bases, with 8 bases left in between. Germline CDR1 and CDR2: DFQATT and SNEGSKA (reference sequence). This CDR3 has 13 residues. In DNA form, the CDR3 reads TGCAGTGCTAGAGATCAGGGTGCCGGGGAGCTGTTTTTT. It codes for CSARDQGAGELFF.

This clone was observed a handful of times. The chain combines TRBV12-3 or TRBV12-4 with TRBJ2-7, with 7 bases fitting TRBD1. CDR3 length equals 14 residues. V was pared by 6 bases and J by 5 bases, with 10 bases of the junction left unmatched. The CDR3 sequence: CASRQQGEGDEQYF. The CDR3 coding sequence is TGTGCCAGCAGACAGCAGGGGGAAGGGGACGAGCAGTACTTC.

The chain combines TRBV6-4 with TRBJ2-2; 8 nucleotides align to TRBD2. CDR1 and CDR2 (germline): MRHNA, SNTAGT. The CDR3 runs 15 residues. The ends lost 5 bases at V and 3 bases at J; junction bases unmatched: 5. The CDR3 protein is CASSSTSGDTGELFF. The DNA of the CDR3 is TGTGCCAGCAGTTCTACTAGCGGAGACACCGGGGAGCTGTTTTTT.

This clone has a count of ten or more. CDR3 sequence reads: CATSRRRTSRGPNEQFF. CDR3 DNA: TGTGCCACCAGCCGCCGTCGAACTAGCAGGGGCCCCAATGAGCAGTTCTTC. The chain links TRBV15 to TRBJ2-1; the D gene could be TRBD1 or TRBD2 (6 bases each). Trimming cost V 5 bases and J 6 bases, with 23 bases left between them. CDR3 length equals 17 residues. CDR1 and CDR2 from the germline V gene are LNHNV and YYDKDF (reference sequence).

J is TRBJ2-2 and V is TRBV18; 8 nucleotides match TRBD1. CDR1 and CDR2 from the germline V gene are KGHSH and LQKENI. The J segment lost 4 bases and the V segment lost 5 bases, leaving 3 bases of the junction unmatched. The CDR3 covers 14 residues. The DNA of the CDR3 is TGTGCCAGCTCAAGGGACAGGACCACCGGGGAGCTGTTTTTT. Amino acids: CASSRDRTTGELFF.

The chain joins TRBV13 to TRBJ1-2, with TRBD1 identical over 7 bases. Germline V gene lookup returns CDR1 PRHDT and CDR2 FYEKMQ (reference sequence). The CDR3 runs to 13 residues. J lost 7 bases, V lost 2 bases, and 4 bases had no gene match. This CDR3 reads CASSLQGVSGYTF. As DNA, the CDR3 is TGTGCCAGCAGCTTACAGGGGGTGAGTGGCTACACCTTC.

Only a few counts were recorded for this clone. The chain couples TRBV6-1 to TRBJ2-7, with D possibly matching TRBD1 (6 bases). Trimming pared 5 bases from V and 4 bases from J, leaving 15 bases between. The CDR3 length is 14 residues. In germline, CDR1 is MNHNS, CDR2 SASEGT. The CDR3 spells CASSQSSTGYEQYF. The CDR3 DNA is TGTGCCAGCAGTCAATCGTCTACAGGGTACGAGCAGTACTTC.

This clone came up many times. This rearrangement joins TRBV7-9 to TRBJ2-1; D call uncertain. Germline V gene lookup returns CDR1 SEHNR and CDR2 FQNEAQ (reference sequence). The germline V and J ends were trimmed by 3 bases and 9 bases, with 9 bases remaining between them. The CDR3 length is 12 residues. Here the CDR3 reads CASSFLGGEQFF. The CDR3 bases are TGTGCCAGCAGCTTTCTAGGTGGTGAGCAGTTCTTC.

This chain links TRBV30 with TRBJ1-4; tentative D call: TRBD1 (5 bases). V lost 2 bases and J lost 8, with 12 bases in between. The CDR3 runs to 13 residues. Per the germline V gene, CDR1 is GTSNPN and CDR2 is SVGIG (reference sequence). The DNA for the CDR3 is TGTGCCTGGAGTAAGGGCGGGGGGGAAAAACTGTTTTTT. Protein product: CAWSKGGGEKLFF.

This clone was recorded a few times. CDR3 protein: CASSEERPSTDTQYF. The CDR3 region has the DNA TGTGCCAGCAGTGAAGAGCGGCCTAGCACAGATACGCAGTATTTT. The chain joins TRBV2 to TRBJ2-3, with a weak D call TRBD2 (5 bases). Trimming removed 1 base from V and 0 bases from J, with 8 bases in between. Germline loops: CDR1 SNHLY, CDR2 FYNNEI. The CDR3 is 15 residues long.

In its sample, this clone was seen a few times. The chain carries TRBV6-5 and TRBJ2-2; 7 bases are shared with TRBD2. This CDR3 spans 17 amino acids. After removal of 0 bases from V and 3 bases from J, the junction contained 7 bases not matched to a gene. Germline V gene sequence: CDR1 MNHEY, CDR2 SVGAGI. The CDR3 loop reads CASSYSRLAEDTGELFF. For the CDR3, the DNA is TGTGCCAGCAGTTACTCGAGGCTAGCGGAGGACACCGGGGAGCTGTTTTTT.

The chain's CDR3 is CASSLDPGGSGELFF. Written as DNA, the CDR3 is TGTGCCAGCAGCTTAGATCCAGGGGGCAGCGGGGAGCTGTTTTTT. The chain uses TRBV11-3 and TRBJ2-2; 8 bases line up with TRBD1. This CDR3 is 15 amino acids long. Germline V gene sequence: CDR1 SGHNT, CDR2 YENEEA. Germline trimming cut 0 bases from V and 7 bases from J; bases unmatched to any gene: 4.

CDR3 sequence reads: CASSLGGGPTNEKLFF. DNA for the CDR3: TGCGCCAGCAGCTTGGGGGGCGGGCCAACTAATGAAAAACTGTTTTTT. The chain recombines TRBV5-1 with TRBJ1-4, with D perhaps TRBD1 (5 bases). V was trimmed by 0 bases and J by 0 bases, leaving 9 bases between them. CDR1 is SGHRS, CDR2 YFSETQ, per germline. The CDR3 spans 16 residues.

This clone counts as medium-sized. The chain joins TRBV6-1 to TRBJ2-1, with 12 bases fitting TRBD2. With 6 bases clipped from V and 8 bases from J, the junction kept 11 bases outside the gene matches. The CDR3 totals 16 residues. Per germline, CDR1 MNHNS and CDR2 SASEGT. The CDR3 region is CASRLRLAGAIDEQFF. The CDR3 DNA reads TGTGCCAGCAGGCTTCGACTAGCGGGAGCCATCGATGAGCAGTTCTTC.

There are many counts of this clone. Here the CDR3 DNA reads TGCGCCAGCAGAACCTCACTTCCCACAGATACGCAGTATTTT. The encoded protein is CASRTSLPTDTQYF. The gene calls are TRBV5-1 and TRBJ2-3; D unresolved. This CDR3 spans 14 amino acids. The V end lost 5 bases, the J end lost 2 bases, and 12 bases lay between the germline ends. The germline V gene encodes CDR1 SGHRS and CDR2 YFSETQ.

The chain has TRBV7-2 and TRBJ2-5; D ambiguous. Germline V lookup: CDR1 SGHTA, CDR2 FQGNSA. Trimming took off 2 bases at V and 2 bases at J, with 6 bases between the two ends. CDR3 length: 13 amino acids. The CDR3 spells CASSLSVQETQYF. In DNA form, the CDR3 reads TGTGCCAGCAGCTTATCGGTACAAGAGACCCAGTACTTC.

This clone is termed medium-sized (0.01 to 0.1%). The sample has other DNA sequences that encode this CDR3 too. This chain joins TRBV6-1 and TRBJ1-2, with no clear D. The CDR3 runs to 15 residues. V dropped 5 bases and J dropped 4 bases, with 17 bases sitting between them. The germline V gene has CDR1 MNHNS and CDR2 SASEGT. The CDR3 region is CASSLDNTGVYGYTF. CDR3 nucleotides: TGTGCCAGCAGTCTCGATAACACTGGTGTCTATGGCTACACCTTC.